This TCR beta chain was identified in a study of T-cell memory formation after mild COVID-19. Study results and caveats: Memory cells collected pre-infection included some clones that later responded, suggesting cross-reactive memory joined.

Each CDR3 protein is one row after TCRdb ran MiXCR on the 5' RACE reads. The sample has under 300,000 distinct CDR3 sequences, roughly 10% seen once; the top ten hold approximately 20%. A few counts support this clonotype. No antigen is known for it. The source is a young man who had mild COVID-19 (a few samples of this study predate the infection). Cell type and time point are not known. Sequenced input: PBMCs or a T cell subset sorted from them (not recorded which).

CDR3 coding DNA: TGTGCCAGCAGCCCTCAATGGGGCCCAACTAATGAAAAACTGTTTTTT. It yields the protein CASSPQWGPTNEKLFF. The chain couples TRBV4-2 to TRBJ1-4; tentative D call: TRBD1 (5 bases). Germline CDR1 and CDR2: LGHNA and YNFKEQ. Between the trimmed V and J ends, which lost 4 bases and 0 bases, there was a span of 12 bases. The CDR3 extends over 16 amino acids.